The following is a TCR beta chain sequence with its context. The antigen is undetermined. In TCRdb, the 5' RACE reads were re-called with MiXCR into one record per CDR3 protein. The sample lists 1.5 million to 2 million distinct CDR3 sequences; about 30% were seen once. The sample is drawn from a study of identical twins. General study results and limits: Possibly, invariant MAIT and iNKT cells partly confounded zero-insertion analyses. Fewer insertions characterized abundant cord blood beta clonotypes, whereas memory repertoires showed none.

The sample was cord blood. This TCR was recovered from a newborn girl in good health.

CDR3 amino acids: CSARPQVNEQFF. CDR3 DNA sequence: TGCAGTGCTAGGCCCCAGGTTAATGAGCAGTTCTTC. The chain joins TRBV20-1 to TRBJ2-1; D remains ambiguous. The V end lost 3 bases, the J end lost 7 bases, and 10 bases lay between the germline ends. The CDR3 is 12 amino acids. Germline loops: CDR1 DFQATT, CDR2 SNEGSKA (reference sequence).